This TCR beta chain stems from a study of cytomegalovirus exposure and HLA in healthy donors. Across the whole study: Most genotyped donors, roughly 83% of about 430, had Caucasian-associated genetic ancestry. Study-level results: A previous analysis found most TCR beta V segments productive roughly 87% or roughly 30% of the time. Some highly shared sequence variants likely arose as a pipeline artifact.

The primer mix had 60 Vbeta and 13 Jbeta primers. Original data processing: Later work found 80 million or so unique TCR beta chains, with some 11 million shared. Assay: immunoSEQ multiplex PCR; the TCRdb copy retains only in-frame clones and omits some. V and J calls and clone size are those listed in that table; D and trimming were worked out from the DNA. The sample has around 150,000 clones; just over 75% are singletons. About this clone itself: What it recognizes is unknown.

The sequenced material came from PBMCs. The sequence derives from a woman in her thirties or forties in good health and CMV-seronegative.

The CDR3 sequence is CATSRSRTEPQHF. In DNA, the CDR3 is TGTGCCACCAGCAGATCCCGAACGGAGCCCCAGCATTTT. This chain links TRBV15 with TRBJ1-5, with D uncertain. V dropped 2 bases and J dropped 8 bases, with 10 bases sitting between them. The germline V gene encodes CDR1 LNHNV and CDR2 YYDKDF (reference sequence). CDR3 length equals 13 residues.